This T cell receptor beta chain was obtained from a study of blood T cell repertoires in COVID-19. Overall study context: The study drew acute and convalescent COVID-19 samples from the United States, Italy and Spain. T cells, B-cell-depleted T cells, or PBMCs supplied cDNA or gDNA.

Original processing notes: Estimation of nucleated cell counts relied on the amplification of reference gene primers. Here immunoSEQ multiplex PCR was the method, and the copy in TCRdb shows in-frame clones only, minus some. The V and J calls and the clone size are those of that table, but D and trimming were determined from the DNA. The table shows around 99,000 clones, with over 70% occurring only once. CDR1 is SGHRS, CDR2 YFSETQ, per germline. The germline V and J ends were trimmed by 1 base and 3 bases, with 7 bases remaining between them. The length of the CDR3 is 13 residues. Material for sequencing was peripheral blood. This TCR was sampled from a man in his fifties or sixties who had recovered from COVID-19. This chain links TRBV5-1 with TRBJ1-2, with unresolved D. Here the CDR3 reads CASSLSPDYGYTF. In nucleotides, the CDR3 is TGCGCCAGCAGCTTGTCTCCGGACTATGGCTACACCTTC.